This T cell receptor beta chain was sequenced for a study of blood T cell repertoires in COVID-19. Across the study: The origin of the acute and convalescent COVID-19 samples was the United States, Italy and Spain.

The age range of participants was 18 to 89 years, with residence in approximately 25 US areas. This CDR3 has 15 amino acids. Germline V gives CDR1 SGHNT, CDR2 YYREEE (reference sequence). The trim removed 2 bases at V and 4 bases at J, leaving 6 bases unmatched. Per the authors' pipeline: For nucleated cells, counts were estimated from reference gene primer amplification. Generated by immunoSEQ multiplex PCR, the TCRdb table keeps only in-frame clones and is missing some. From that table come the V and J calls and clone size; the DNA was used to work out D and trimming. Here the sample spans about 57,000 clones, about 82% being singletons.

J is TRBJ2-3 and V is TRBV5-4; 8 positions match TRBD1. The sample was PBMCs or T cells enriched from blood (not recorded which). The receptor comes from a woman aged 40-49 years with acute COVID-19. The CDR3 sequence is CASSFPDRVSDTQYF. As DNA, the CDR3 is TGTGCCAGCAGCTTTCCGGACAGGGTGTCAGATACGCAGTATTTT. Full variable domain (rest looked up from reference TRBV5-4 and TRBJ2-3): ETGVTQSPTHLIKTRGQQVTLRCSSQSGHNTVSWYQQALGQGPQFIFQYYREEENGRGNFPPRFSGLQFPNYSSELNVNALELDDSALYLCASSFPDRVSDTQYFGPGTRLTVL.